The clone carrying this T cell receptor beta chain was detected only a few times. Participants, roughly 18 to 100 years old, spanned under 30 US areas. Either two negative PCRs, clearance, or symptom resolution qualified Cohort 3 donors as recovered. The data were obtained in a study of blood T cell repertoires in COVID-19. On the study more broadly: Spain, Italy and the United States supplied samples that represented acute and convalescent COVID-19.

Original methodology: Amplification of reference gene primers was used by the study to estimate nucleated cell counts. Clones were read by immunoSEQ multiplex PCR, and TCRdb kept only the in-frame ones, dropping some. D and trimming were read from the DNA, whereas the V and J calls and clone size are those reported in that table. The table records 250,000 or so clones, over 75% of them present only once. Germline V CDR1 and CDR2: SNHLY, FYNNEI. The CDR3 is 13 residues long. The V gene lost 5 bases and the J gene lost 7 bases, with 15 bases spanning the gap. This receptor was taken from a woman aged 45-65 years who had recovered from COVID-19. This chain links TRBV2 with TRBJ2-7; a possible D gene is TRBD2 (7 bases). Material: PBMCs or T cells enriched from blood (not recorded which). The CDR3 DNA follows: TGTGCCAGCAGTTTCGCGGGGGCAGGTGAGCAGTACTTC. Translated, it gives CASSFAGAGEQYF.